Listed below are T cell receptor beta chains from one sample, sequenced in a study of blood T cell repertoires in COVID-19. Repertoires were generated with immunoSEQ multiplex PCR, while TCRdb's copy carries only in-frame clones and drops some. Seen here are approximately 83,000 clones, about 82% observed once, and the top ten hold 3.4%. Specimen: peripheral blood. The origin of the receptors is a man aged 45-65 years with acute or convalescent COVID-19. Both conserved end residues are part of each CDR3. Fields, in order: J gene, V gene, clone size, D gene, CDR3 DNA, CDR3 protein. The D gene is left open where the match is weak. For some rows the clone size is stated as once, few or many, or as a class when expanded; others skip it.

TRBJ2-2 | TRBV3-1/TRBV3-2 | - | TRBD1 | TGTGCCAGCAGCCAGGACGGGACAGCGAACACCGGGGAGCTGTTTTTT | CASSQDGTANTGELFF
TRBJ1-5 | TRBV18 | - | - | TGTGCCAGCTCACCACCGTCGGGTGAGGGCAATCAGCCCCAGCATTTT | CASSPPSGEGNQPQHF
TRBJ2-3 | TRBV5-4 | - | - | TGTGCCAGCAGCTTGCGAACAGGGACATCGGATACGCAGTATTTT | CASSLRTGTSDTQYF
TRBJ2-7 | TRBV5-6 | once | TRBD2 | TGTGCCAGCAGCCTCTTAGCGGGAGCCTCCTACGAGCAGTACTTC | CASSLLAGASYEQYF
TRBJ2-3 | TRBV23-1 | - | TRBD2 | TGCGCCAGCAGTCAATTGGGACTAGCGGGCTCAGATACGCAGTATTTT | CASSQLGLAGSDTQYF
TRBJ1-3 | TRBV3-1/TRBV3-2 | few | TRBD1 | TGTGCCAGCAGCCAAGGAATACCTCGGGACAGGGGTAGTACGACCTCTGGAAACACCATATATTTT | CASSQGIPRDRGSTTSGNTIYF
TRBJ2-3 | TRBV6-4 | - | TRBD2 | TGTGCCAGCAGAATTAGCGGGGGGGCAGATACGCAGTATTTT | CASRISGGADTQYF
TRBJ2-7 | TRBV28 | - | TRBD2 | TGTGCCAGCAGGGGGGGAGGGCGGAGGGACGAGCAGTACTTC | CASRGGGRRDEQYF
TRBJ1-5 | TRBV7-2 | once | TRBD1 | TGTGCCAGCAGCTTAGCACAGGGGATCATTAATCAGCCCCAGCATTTT | CASSLAQGIINQPQHF
TRBJ2-3 | TRBV10-3 | - | TRBD1 | TGTGCCATCAGTGACCCGGGACAGGGCGAGGGAAAAACAGATACGCAGTATTTT | CAISDPGQGEGKTDTQYF
TRBJ2-1 | TRBV6-1 | few | TRBD2 | TGTGCCAGCAGTGACCCTAGCGGGGGGGCCTACAATGAGCAGTTCTTC | CASSDPSGGAYNEQFF
TRBJ1-2 | TRBV4-3 | - | - | TGCGCCAGCAGCCAAGAAACGGATGGCTACACCTTC | CASSQETDGYTF
TRBJ2-7 | TRBV6-6 | - | TRBD1 | TGTGCCAGCAGTTACTCGGACAGGGGGCCCTACGAGCAGTACTTC | CASSYSDRGPYEQYF
TRBJ2-7 | TRBV9 | once | - | TGTGCCAGCAGCGCGAGGTTTCAGGGTGAGCAGTACTTC | CASSARFQGEQYF
TRBJ1-3 | TRBV4-2 | - | - | TGTGCCAGCAGCCAACTAGGAGACCCCCGCTCTGGAAACACCATATATTTT | CASSQLGDPRSGNTIYF
TRBJ1-1 | TRBV5-6 | - | - | TGTGCCAGCAGCTTTGGGGCGATGAACACTGAAGCTTTCTTT | CASSFGAMNTEAFF
TRBJ2-3 | TRBV2 | - | TRBD2 | TGTGCCAGCAGTGAAGCACTAGCGGGAGCCGCAGATACGCAGTATTTT | CASSEALAGAADTQYF
TRBJ2-6 | TRBV6-2/TRBV6-3 | - | - | TGTGCCAGCACCCCCCTAAGAGCCAACGTCCTGACTTTC | CASTPLRANVLTF
TRBJ2-3 | TRBV7-6 | few | TRBD2 | TGTGCCAGCAGCCCAAGACTAGCGGGGTTTCAAGCAGATACGCAGTATTTT | CASSPRLAGFQADTQYF
TRBJ1-5 | TRBV7-8 | - | - | TGTGCCAGCAGCTTCGCAGGGGTTCAGCCCCAGCATTTT | CASSFAGVQPQHF
TRBJ1-1 | TRBV11-3 | - | TRBD1 | TGTGCCAGCAGCTTAGGGGGACAGGTTAAGAACACTGAAGCTTTCTTT | CASSLGGQVKNTEAFF
TRBJ1-1 | TRBV12-3/TRBV12-4 | - | TRBD1 | TGTGCCAGCAGTTCAGGAGCAGGGGGTCTGGCTTTCTTT | CASSSGAGGLAFF
TRBJ1-6 | TRBV10-3 | - | TRBD1 | TGTGCCATCAGTGAGGCAGGGACAGGGAATTCACCCCTCCACTTT | CAISEAGTGNSPLHF
TRBJ2-3 | TRBV7-2 | few | TRBD2 | TGTGCCAGCAGCTTACGGGGACTAGCGGTCGCTGATACGCAGTATTTT | CASSLRGLAVADTQYF
TRBJ1-4 | TRBV3-1/TRBV3-2 | - | TRBD1 | TGTGCCAGCAGCCCTGGGACAGGGGGAACTAATGAAAAACTGTTTTTT | CASSPGTGGTNEKLFF
TRBJ1-2 | TRBV19 | - | - | TGTGCCAGTAGTATAGACAGGAACTATGGCTACACCTTC | CASSIDRNYGYTF
TRBJ2-1 | TRBV15 | - | TRBD2 | TGTGCCACCAGTAACGGTAGACTAGCGGGAGACCCCAATGAGCAGTTCTTC | CATSNGRLAGDPNEQFF
TRBJ2-1 | TRBV12-3/TRBV12-4 | - | TRBD1 | TGTGCCAGCAGAGAACAGGGGTTCGGTGAGCAGTTCTTC | CASREQGFGEQFF
TRBJ2-3 | TRBV11-1 | - | TRBD2 | TGTGCCAGCAGCTGGACTAGCGGGGGAGATGTTACGCAGTATTTT | CASSWTSGGDVTQYF
TRBJ2-3 | TRBV19 | - | TRBD2 | TGTGCCAGTAGTATACTAGGACTAGCGGGTCAGGATACGCAGTATTTT | CASSILGLAGQDTQYF
TRBJ1-1 | TRBV5-6 | - | - | TGTGCCAGCAGCTTGAGCCCCAAAGACACTGAAGCTTTCTTT | CASSLSPKDTEAFF
TRBJ2-2 | TRBV18 | - | - | TGTGCCAGCTCACCCCCCGCCGGGACTTTGAACACCGGGGAGCTGTTTTTT | CASSPPAGTLNTGELFF
TRBJ1-2 | TRBV28 | - | - | TGTGCCAGCCTCGAGGGCAGAACGTCCTATGGCTACACCTTC | CASLEGRTSYGYTF
TRBJ2-1 | TRBV2 | - | TRBD2 | TGTGCCAGCAGTGGGGGGGGCTCCTACAATGAGCAGTTCTTC | CASSGGGSYNEQFF
TRBJ1-1 | TRBV30 | - | - | TGTGCCTGGAGGGTAGATTGGGAGGGCGGCACTGAAGCTTTCTTT | CAWRVDWEGGTEAFF
TRBJ1-5 | TRBV6-5 | - | - | TGTGCCAGCAGTTATCAAGGGGATGGACAGCCCCAGCATTTT | CASSYQGDGQPQHF
TRBJ1-2 | TRBV9 | few | TRBD1 | TGTGCCAGCAGCGTAGCTACGGGAGCCGGAGGACAGGGATCCTATGGCTACACCTTC | CASSVATGAGGQGSYGYTF
TRBJ1-5 | TRBV19 | - | - | TGTGCCAGTAGTATCACGACAGGCTCGGTCGGCAATCAGCCCCAGCATTTT | CASSITTGSVGNQPQHF
TRBJ2-7 | TRBV18 | - | TRBD2 | TGTGCCAGCTCACCCACTAGCGACGAGCAGTACTTC | CASSPTSDEQYF
TRBJ1-3 | TRBV29-1 | - | TRBD1 | TGCAGCGCCGGGACAGGGAGCTCTGGAAACACCATATATTTT | CSAGTGSSGNTIYF
TRBJ2-1 | TRBV18 | once | - | TGTGCCAGCTCACCACCGGGGGGTCGCGACTACCACAATGAGCAGTTCTTC | CASSPPGGRDYHNEQFF